This T cell receptor beta chain is from a study of blood T cell repertoires in COVID-19. Study context: The United States, Italy and Spain supplied acute and convalescent COVID-19 samples. T cells, B-cell-depleted T cells, or PBMCs provided the cDNA or gDNA that served as material.

How the authors handled the data: Estimation of nucleated cell counts relied on the amplification of reference gene primers. Libraries were prepared by immunoSEQ multiplex PCR; TCRdb keeps only in-frame clonotypes and omits some of them. The V and J calls and clone size come from that table; D and trimming were worked out from the DNA. The table records over 120,000 clones, about four fifths of them present only once. The germline gives CDR1 GTSNPN, CDR2 SVGIG (reference sequence). The CDR3 is made up of 12 amino acids. The germline V and J ends were trimmed by 4 bases and 3 bases, with 9 bases remaining between them.

The chain uses TRBV30 and TRBJ1-2; D perhaps matches TRBD1 (5 bases). This clonotype was sampled from a man between 65 and 85 years old who had recovered from COVID-19. Sample: peripheral blood. The CDR3, as DNA: TGTGCCTGGAAAGGGGAGGACTATGGCTACACCTTC. Its translation is CAWKGEDYGYTF.